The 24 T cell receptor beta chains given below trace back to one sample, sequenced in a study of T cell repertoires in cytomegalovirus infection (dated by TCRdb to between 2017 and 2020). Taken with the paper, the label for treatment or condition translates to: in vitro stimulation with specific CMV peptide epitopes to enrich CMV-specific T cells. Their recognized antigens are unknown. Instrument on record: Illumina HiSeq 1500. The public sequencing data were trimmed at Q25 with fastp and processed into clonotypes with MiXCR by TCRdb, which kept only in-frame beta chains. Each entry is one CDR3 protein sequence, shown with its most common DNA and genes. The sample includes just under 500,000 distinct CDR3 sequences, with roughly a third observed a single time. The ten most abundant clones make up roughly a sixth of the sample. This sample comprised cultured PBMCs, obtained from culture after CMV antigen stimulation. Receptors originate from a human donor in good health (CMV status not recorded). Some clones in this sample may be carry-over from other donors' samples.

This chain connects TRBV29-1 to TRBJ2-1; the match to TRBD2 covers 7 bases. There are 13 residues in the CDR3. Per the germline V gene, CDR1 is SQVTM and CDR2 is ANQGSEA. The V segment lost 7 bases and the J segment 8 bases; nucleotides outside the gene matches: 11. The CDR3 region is CSGRGGRLHEQFF. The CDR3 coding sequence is TGCAGCGGGAGGGGCGGGAGACTCCATGAGCAGTTCTTC.

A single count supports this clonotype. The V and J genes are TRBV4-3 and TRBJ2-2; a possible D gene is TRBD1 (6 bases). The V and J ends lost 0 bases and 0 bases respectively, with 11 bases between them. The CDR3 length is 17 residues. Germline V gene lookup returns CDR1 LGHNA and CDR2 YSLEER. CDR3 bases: TGCGCCAGCAGCCAAGATTTGGGGGCCACGAACACCGGGGAGCTGTTTTTT. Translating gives CASSQDLGATNTGELFF.

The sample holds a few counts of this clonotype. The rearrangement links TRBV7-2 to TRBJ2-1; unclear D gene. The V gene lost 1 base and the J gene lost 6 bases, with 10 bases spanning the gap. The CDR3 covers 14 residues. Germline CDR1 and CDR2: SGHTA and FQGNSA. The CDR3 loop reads CASSLVSLINEQFF. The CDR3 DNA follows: TGTGCCAGCAGCTTAGTCTCATTAATCAATGAGCAGTTCTTC. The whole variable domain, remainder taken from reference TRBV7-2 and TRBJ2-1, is GAGVSQSPSNKVTEKGKDVELRCDPISGHTALYWYRQSLGQGLEFLIYFQGNSAPDKSGLPSDRFSAERTGGSVSTLTIQRTQQEDSAVYLCASSLVSLINEQFFGPGTRLTVL.

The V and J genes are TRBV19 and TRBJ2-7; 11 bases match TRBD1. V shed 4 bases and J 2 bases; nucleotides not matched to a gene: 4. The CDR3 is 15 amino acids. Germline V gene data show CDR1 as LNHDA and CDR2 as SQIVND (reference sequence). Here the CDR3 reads CASSTRDRGTYEQYF. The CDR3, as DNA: TGTGCCAGTAGTACCCGGGACAGGGGGACCTACGAGCAGTACTTC.

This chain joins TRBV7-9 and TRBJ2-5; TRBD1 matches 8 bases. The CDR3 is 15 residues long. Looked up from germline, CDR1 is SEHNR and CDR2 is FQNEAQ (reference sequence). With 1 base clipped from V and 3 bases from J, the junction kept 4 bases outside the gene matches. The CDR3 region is CASSLEGTGKETQYF. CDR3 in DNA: TGTGCCAGCAGCTTAGAGGGGACAGGCAAAGAGACCCAGTACTTC.

The CDR3 is CASTYNGGDVYGYTF. DNA of the CDR3: TGTGCCAGCACCTACAACGGGGGCGACGTCTATGGCTACACCTTC. The rearrangement joins TRBV12-3 or TRBV12-4 to TRBJ1-2, with D possibly being TRBD1 (6 bases). The CDR3 sequence is 15 residues long. V lost 7 bases and J lost 4, with 19 bases in between.

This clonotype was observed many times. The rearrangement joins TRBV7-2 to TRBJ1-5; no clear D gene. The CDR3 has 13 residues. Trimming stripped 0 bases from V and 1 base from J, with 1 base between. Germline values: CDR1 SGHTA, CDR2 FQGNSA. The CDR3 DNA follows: TGTGCCAGCAGCTTAGCCAGCAATCAGCCCCAGCATTTT. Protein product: CASSLASNQPQHF.

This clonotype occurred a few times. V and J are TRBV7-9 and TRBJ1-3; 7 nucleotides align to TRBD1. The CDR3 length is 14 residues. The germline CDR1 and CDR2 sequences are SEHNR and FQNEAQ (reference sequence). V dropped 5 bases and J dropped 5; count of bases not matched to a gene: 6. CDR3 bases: TGTGCCAGCAGCCCCCGGGACAGAAGAAACACCATATATTTT. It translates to CASSPRDRRNTIYF.

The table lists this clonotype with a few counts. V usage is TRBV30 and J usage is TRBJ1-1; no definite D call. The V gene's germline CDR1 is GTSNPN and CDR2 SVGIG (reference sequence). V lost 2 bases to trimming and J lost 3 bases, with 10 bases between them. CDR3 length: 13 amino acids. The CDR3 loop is CAWSPSGHTEAFF. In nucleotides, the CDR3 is TGTGCCTGGAGTCCCAGCGGACACACTGAAGCTTTCTTT. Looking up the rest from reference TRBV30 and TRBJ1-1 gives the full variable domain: SQTIHQWPATLVQPVGSPLSLECTVEGTSNPNLYWYRQAAGRGLQLLFYSVGIGQISSEVPQNLSASRPQDRQFILSSKKLLLSDSGFYLCAWSPSGHTEAFFGQGTRLTVV.

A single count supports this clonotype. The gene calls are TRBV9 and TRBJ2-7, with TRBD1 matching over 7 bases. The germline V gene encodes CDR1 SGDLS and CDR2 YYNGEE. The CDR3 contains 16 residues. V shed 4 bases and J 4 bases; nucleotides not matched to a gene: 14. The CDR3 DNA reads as TGTGCCAGCAGCCCATCCCCTCCGGGACAGCTATACGAGCAGTACTTC. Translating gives CASSPSPPGQLYEQYF. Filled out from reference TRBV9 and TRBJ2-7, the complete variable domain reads DSGVTQTPKHLITATGQRVTLRCSPRSGDLSVYWYQQSLDQGLQFLIQYYNGEERAKGNILERFSAQQFPDLHSELNLSSLELGDSALYFCASSPSPPGQLYEQYFGPGTRLTVT.

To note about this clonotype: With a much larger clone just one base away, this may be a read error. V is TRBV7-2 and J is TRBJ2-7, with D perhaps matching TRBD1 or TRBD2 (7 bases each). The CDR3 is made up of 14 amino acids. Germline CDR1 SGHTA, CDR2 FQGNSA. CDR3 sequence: CVSSRGGSLHEQYF. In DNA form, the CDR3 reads TGTGTCAGCAGCAGGGGGGGGAGTCTCCACGAGCAGTACTTC.

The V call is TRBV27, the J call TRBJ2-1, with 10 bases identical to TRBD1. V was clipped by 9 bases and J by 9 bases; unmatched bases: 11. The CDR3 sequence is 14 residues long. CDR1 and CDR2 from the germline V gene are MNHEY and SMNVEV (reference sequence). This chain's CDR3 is CASRPGQGHGEQFF. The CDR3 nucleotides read TGTGCCAGTCGCCCGGGACAGGGGCACGGTGAGCAGTTCTTC.

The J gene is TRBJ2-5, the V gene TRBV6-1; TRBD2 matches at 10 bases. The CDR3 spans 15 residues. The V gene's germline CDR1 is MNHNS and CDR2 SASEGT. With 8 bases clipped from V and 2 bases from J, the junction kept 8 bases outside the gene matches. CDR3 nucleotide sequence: TGTGCCAGCGGGACACGGACTAGCGGACAAGAGACCCAGTACTTC. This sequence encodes CASGTRTSGQETQYF.

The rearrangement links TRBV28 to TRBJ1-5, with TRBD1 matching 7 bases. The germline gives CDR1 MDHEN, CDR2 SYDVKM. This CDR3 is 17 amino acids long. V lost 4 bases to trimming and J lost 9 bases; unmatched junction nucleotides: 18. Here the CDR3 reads CASSSPLTGTLKRPQHF. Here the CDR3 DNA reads TGTGCCAGCAGTTCCCCCTTGACAGGGACGCTGAAGCGGCCCCAGCATTTT.

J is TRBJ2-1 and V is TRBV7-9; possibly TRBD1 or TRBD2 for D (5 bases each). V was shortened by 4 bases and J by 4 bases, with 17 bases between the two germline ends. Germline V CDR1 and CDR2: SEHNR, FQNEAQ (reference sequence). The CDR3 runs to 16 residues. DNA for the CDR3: TGTGCCAGCAGCTCCCTACCCGGGACCTCTTACAATGAGCAGTTCTTC. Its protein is CASSSLPGTSYNEQFF.

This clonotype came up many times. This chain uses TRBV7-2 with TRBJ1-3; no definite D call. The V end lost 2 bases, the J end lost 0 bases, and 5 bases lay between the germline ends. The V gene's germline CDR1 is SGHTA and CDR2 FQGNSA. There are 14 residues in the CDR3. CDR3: CASSLLLSGNTIYF. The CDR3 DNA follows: TGTGCCAGCAGCTTACTGCTCTCTGGAAACACCATATATTTT.

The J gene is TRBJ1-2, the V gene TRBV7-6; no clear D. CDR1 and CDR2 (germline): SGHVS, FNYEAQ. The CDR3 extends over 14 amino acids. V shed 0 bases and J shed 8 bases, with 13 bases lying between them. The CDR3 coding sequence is TGTGCCAGCAGCTTAGCGTTAGATAGAGCCGGCTACACCTTC. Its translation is CASSLALDRAGYTF.

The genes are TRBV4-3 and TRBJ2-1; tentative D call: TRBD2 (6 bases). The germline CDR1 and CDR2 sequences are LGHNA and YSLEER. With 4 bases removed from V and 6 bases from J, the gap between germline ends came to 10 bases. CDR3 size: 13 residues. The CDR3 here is CASSRPGVNEQFF. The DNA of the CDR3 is TGCGCCAGCAGCCGGCCGGGAGTCAATGAGCAGTTCTTC.

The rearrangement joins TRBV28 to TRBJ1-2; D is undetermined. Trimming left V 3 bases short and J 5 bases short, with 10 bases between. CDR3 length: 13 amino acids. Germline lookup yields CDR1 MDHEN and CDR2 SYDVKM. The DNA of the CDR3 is TGTGCCAGCAGTTTTTCATGGGGATATGGCTACACCTTC. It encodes CASSFSWGYGYTF.

The CDR3 nucleotides are TGTGCCAGTAGTGTCGCCGGGACAACTCCAACTAATGAAAAACTGTTTTTT. This translates into CASSVAGTTPTNEKLFF. The chain links TRBV19 to TRBJ1-4, with TRBD1 as a possible D gene (6 bases). The CDR3 has 17 amino acids. The V gene lost 5 bases and the J gene lost 0 bases, with 16 bases spanning the gap. Germline V gene lookup returns CDR1 LNHDA and CDR2 SQIVND (reference sequence).

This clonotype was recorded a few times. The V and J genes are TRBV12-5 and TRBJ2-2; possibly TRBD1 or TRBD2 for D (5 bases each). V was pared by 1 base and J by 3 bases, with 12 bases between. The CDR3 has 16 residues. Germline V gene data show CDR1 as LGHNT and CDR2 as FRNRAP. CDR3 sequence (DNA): TGTGCTAGTGGTTTGGACGAGGGCAGGGACACCGGGGAGCTGTTTTTT. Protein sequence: CASGLDEGRDTGELFF.

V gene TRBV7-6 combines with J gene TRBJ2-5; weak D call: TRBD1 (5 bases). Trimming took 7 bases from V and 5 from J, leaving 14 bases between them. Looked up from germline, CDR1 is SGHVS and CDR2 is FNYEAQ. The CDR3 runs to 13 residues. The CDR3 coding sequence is TGTGCCAGCAATTCCGCAGGGATGGAGACCCAGTACTTC. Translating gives CASNSAGMETQYF.

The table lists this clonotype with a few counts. CDR3 protein: CASTGGLAVNEQFF. The CDR3 nucleotides read TGTGCCAGCACCGGGGGACTAGCGGTCAATGAGCAGTTCTTC. The chain employs TRBV6-2 or TRBV6-3 and TRBJ2-1, with 11 positions matching TRBD2. Germline trimming cut 7 bases from V and 6 bases from J; bases unmatched to any gene: 5. Germline CDR1 and CDR2: MNHEY and SVGEGT. The CDR3 is 14 amino acids.

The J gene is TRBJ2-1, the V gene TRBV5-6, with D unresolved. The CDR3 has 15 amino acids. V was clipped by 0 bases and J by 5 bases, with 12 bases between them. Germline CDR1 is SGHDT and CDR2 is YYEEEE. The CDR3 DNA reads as TGTGCCAGCAGCTTGGGGGCCAGGAAGGACAATGAGCAGTTCTTC. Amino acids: CASSLGARKDNEQFF.